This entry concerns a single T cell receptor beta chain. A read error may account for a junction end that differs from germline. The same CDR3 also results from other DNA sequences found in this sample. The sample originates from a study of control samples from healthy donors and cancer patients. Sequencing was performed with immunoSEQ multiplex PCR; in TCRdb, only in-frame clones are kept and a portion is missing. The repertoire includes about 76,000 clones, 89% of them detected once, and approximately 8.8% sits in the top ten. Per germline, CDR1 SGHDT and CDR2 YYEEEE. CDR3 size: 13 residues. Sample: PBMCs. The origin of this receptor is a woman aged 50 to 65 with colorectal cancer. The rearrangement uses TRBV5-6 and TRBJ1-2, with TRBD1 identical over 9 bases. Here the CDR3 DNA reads TGTGCCAGCAGCTTGAGACAGGGGGATGGTTACACCTTC. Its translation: CASSLRQGDGYTF.